The 22 T cell receptor beta chains given below trace back to one sample, sequenced in a study of long-term antiretroviral therapy in people with HIV. The assay, immunoSEQ v3.0, was run at survey level. The method was immunoSEQ multiplex PCR; TCRdb's version includes in-frame clones alone and lacks a portion of them. The data contain 30,000 to 40,000 clones, around 80% of them singletons. This specimen was unsorted PBMCs, taken 0.6 years after starting antiretroviral therapy. Every receptor here comes from a young man with HIV.

The gene calls are TRBV6-5 and TRBJ1-1; 9 positions match TRBD1. The CDR3 covers 14 residues. Germline trimming cut 7 bases from V and 1 base from J; bases unmatched to any gene: 4. Germline values: CDR1 MNHEY, CDR2 SVGAGI. The CDR3 protein is CASNLQGANTEAFF. CDR3 nucleotides: TGTGCCAGCAACCTACAGGGGGCGAACACTGAAGCTTTCTTT.

This clone was found once. The chain uses TRBV2 and TRBJ2-7; 7 positions match TRBD2. Unmatched junction bases numbered 7, after V lost 3 bases and J lost 8 bases. The CDR3 runs to 13 residues. Germline loops: CDR1 SNHLY, CDR2 FYNNEI. The CDR3 DNA reads TGTGCCAGCAGTGACACTAGCGAGAACAAGCAGTACTTC. Its translation: CASSDTSENKQYF. The full variable domain, rest sourced from reference TRBV2 and TRBJ2-7, is EPEVTQTPSHQVTQMGQEVILRCVPISNHLYFYWYRQILGQKVEFLVSFYNNEISEKSEIFDDQFSVERPDGSNFTLKIRSTKLEDSAMYFCASSDTSENKQYFGPGTRLTVT.

This clone was counted a few times. This rearrangement joins TRBV28 to TRBJ2-7, with 9 bases aligning to TRBD2. The CDR3 is made up of 15 amino acids. Trimming at V came to 5 bases and at J to 3 bases, leaving 8 bases not matched to a gene. From germline, CDR1 is MDHEN and CDR2 SYDVKM. CDR3 protein: CASSPTSGAYYEQYF. The CDR3 region has the DNA TGTGCCAGCAGTCCGACTAGCGGTGCCTACTACGAGCAGTACTTC.

This chain joins TRBV18 and TRBJ2-7; a weak D match, TRBD1 (5 bases). Deletions cut 0 bases from V and 3 bases from J, with 12 bases between. From germline, CDR1 is KGHSH and CDR2 LQKENI. This CDR3 is built from 15 residues. CDR3 region: CASSPPPQGNYEQYF. The DNA for the CDR3 is TGTGCCAGCTCACCACCGCCGCAGGGAAACTACGAGCAGTACTTC.

This chain links TRBV4-1 with TRBJ2-1; D gene unclear. Germline loops: CDR1 MGHRA, CDR2 YSYEKL. The CDR3 is 18 residues long. The V gene lost 3 bases and the J gene lost 4 bases, with 22 bases spanning the gap. CDR3 amino acids: CASSQVDLGFKVYNEQFF. The CDR3 DNA reads as TGCGCCAGCAGCCAGGTCGACCTGGGGTTCAAAGTATACAATGAGCAGTTCTTC.

This chain uses TRBV7-9 with TRBJ1-2; no clear D. The CDR3 has 14 residues. V lost 1 base to trimming and J lost 8 bases, with 14 bases between them. Germline-derived CDR1 and CDR2 are SEHNR and FQNEAQ (reference sequence). CDR3 in amino acids: CASSLVQAGGGYTF. As DNA, the CDR3 is TGTGCCAGCAGCTTAGTACAAGCCGGAGGAGGCTACACCTTC.

The chain combines TRBV5-1 with TRBJ2-7; TRBD2 matches 8 bases. There are 15 residues in the CDR3. In germline, CDR1 is SGHRS, CDR2 YFSETQ. J gave up 3 bases and V 6 bases, and 11 bases lay outside the gene matches. The CDR3 bases are TGCGCCAGCACCCTTACTAGCGGAGAAAGCTACGAGCAGTACTTC. It encodes CASTLTSGESYEQYF.

In this sample, this clone turned up a few times. V and J are TRBV2 and TRBJ1-5; D is unclear. Germline V CDR1 and CDR2: SNHLY, FYNNEI. The CDR3 is 13 residues long. Trimming removed 3 bases at V and 7 bases at J, with 10 bases between. The CDR3 region has the DNA TGTGCCAGCAGTGATGCTGGGATCCAGCCCCAGCATTTT. This sequence encodes CASSDAGIQPQHF.

The J gene is TRBJ1-1, the V gene TRBV5-1, with D tentatively TRBD1 (5 bases). The CDR3 has 14 amino acids. The germline gives CDR1 SGHRS, CDR2 YFSETQ. The V end lost 0 bases, the J end lost 5 bases, and 11 bases lay between the germline ends. CDR3 loop: CASSLGSGRTEAFF. In nucleotides, the CDR3 is TGCGCCAGCAGCTTGGGGTCAGGGAGGACTGAAGCTTTCTTT.

The rearrangement links TRBV7-9 to TRBJ2-1; D is unclear. Between the trimmed V and J ends, which lost 2 bases and 7 bases, there was a span of 12 bases. The germline V gene encodes CDR1 SEHNR and CDR2 FQNEAQ (reference sequence). This CDR3 is 14 amino acids long. The CDR3: CASSLTLVGNEQFF. The CDR3 DNA reads TGTGCCAGCAGCTTAACTCTGGTGGGAAATGAGCAGTTCTTC.

The gene calls are TRBV6-1 and TRBJ1-1; the D gene is possibly TRBD1 (6 bases). V lost 3 bases and J lost 5, with 13 bases in between. CDR3 length equals 14 residues. Germline values: CDR1 MNHNS, CDR2 SASEGT. The chain's CDR3 is CASSEGGRGTEAFF. For the CDR3, the DNA is TGTGCCAGCAGTGAGGGGGGGCGAGGGACTGAAGCTTTCTTT.

V usage is TRBV7-9 and J usage is TRBJ2-6; 7 nucleotides match TRBD1. This CDR3 region has 19 residues. From germline, CDR1 is SEHNR and CDR2 FQNEAQ (reference sequence). Trimming removed 0 bases from V and 5 bases from J; junction bases left unmatched: 13. CDR3 protein: CASSLASWDRFQRANVLTF. DNA of the CDR3: TGTGCCAGCAGCTTAGCGTCGTGGGACAGATTTCAGAGGGCCAACGTCCTGACTTTC.

This chain joins TRBV19 and TRBJ1-4, with 8 positions matching TRBD1. The CDR3 contains 15 residues. J gave up 8 bases and V 8 bases, and 13 bases lay outside the gene matches. The germline V gene encodes CDR1 LNHDA and CDR2 SQIVND (reference sequence). The CDR3 DNA follows: TGTGCCAGTTCTTTTCTGGACAGGGACAAAGAAAAACTGTTTTTT. The encoded protein is CASSFLDRDKEKLFF.

The rearrangement uses TRBV5-6 and TRBJ2-3; TRBD1 matches 8 bases. The trim removed 4 bases at V and 11 bases at J, leaving 9 bases unmatched. This CDR3 contains 13 residues. Germline CDR1 and CDR2: SGHDT and YYEEEE. The CDR3 protein is CASSTKDRGGQYF. Written as DNA, the CDR3 is TGTGCCAGCAGCACTAAAGACAGGGGAGGGCAGTATTTT.

V usage is TRBV5-1 and J usage is TRBJ2-7; no definite D call. Germline-derived CDR1 and CDR2 are SGHRS and YFSETQ. Trimming removed 0 bases at V and 6 bases at J, with 13 bases between. There are 14 residues in the CDR3. This CDR3 reads CASSLDTQPGEQYF. The CDR3 region has the DNA TGCGCCAGCAGCTTGGATACCCAACCGGGCGAGCAGTACTTC.

The chain combines TRBV6-1 with TRBJ1-1, with D possibly matching TRBD1 (6 bases). V lost 7 bases and J 6 bases, leaving 15 bases between the germline ends. CDR3 length: 13 residues. CDR1 and CDR2 from the germline V gene are MNHNS and SASEGT. The CDR3 loop is CASTRRGGSEAFF. The CDR3 coding sequence is TGTGCCAGCACCAGGCGTGGGGGCTCTGAAGCTTTCTTT.

In this sample, this clone turned up a few times. The chain joins TRBV27 to TRBJ2-7; tentatively, D is TRBD1 (6 bases). Germline-derived CDR1 and CDR2 are MNHEY and SMNVEV (reference sequence). The CDR3 consists of 13 residues. V was pared by 3 bases and J by 2 bases, with 8 bases between. CDR3: CASSLYRAYEQYF. In DNA form, the CDR3 reads TGTGCCAGCAGTTTGTACAGGGCCTACGAGCAGTACTTC.

This sequence joins TRBV28 and TRBJ2-2; 8 bases map to TRBD2. CDR3 length: 14 amino acids. CDR1 MDHEN and CDR2 SYDVKM come from the germline V gene. Unmatched junction bases numbered 6, after V lost 5 bases and J lost 7 bases. CDR3 DNA: TGTGCCAGCAGTGGTAGCGGGATGAGCGGGGAGCTGTTTTTT. It translates to CASSGSGMSGELFF.

This rearrangement joins TRBV5-1 to TRBJ2-3; D is perhaps TRBD1 (5 bases). V lost 3 bases to trimming and J lost 1 base, with 9 bases between them. This CDR3 region has 14 residues. Looked up from germline, CDR1 is SGHRS and CDR2 is YFSETQ. The CDR3 loop reads CASSYMTGTDTQYF. DNA for the CDR3: TGCGCCAGCAGCTATATGACAGGCACAGATACGCAGTATTTT.

The genes are TRBV29-1 and TRBJ2-3; 8 positions match TRBD1. The CDR3 runs to 14 residues. Trimming at V came to 7 bases and at J to 1 base, leaving 7 bases not matched to a gene. Per the germline V gene, CDR1 is SQVTM and CDR2 is ANQGSEA. The CDR3 reads CSGETGVGTDTQYF. Written as DNA, the CDR3 is TGCAGCGGCGAGACAGGGGTCGGCACAGATACGCAGTATTTT.

In this sample, this clone turned up once. V gene TRBV14 combines with J gene TRBJ2-7; no definite D call. The V gene's germline CDR1 is SGHDN and CDR2 FVKESK. The germline V and J ends were trimmed by 1 base and 6 bases, with 10 bases remaining between them. The CDR3 extends over 13 amino acids. CDR3 residues: CASSQVTPVEQYF. The DNA of the CDR3 is TGTGCCAGCAGCCAAGTGACTCCCGTCGAGCAGTACTTC.

The rearrangement links TRBV28 to TRBJ2-7, with 12 nucleotides matching TRBD1. This CDR3 spans 15 amino acids. V shed 3 bases and J 5 bases; nucleotides not matched to a gene: 5. The germline gives CDR1 MDHEN, CDR2 SYDVKM. CDR3 in DNA: TGTGCCAGCAGTTTTGGTGGGACAGGGGGCGACGAGCAGTACTTC. Amino acid sequence: CASSFGGTGGDEQYF.